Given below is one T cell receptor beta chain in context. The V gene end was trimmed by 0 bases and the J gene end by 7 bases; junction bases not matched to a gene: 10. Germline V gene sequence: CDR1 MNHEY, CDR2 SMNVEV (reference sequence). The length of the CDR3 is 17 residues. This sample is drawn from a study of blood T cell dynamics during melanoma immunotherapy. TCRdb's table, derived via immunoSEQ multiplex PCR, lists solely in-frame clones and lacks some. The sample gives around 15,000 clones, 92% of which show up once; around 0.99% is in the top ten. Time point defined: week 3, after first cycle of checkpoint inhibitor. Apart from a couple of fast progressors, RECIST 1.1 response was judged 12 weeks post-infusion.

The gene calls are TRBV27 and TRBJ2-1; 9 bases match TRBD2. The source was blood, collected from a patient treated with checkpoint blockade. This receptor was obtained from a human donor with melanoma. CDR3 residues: CASSLSAREGPGNEQFF. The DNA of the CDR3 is TGTGCCAGCAGTTTATCTGCGCGGGAGGGCCCGGGTAATGAGCAGTTCTTC.